This T cell receptor (beta chain) was documented in a study of T cell responses to AZD1222 COVID-19 vaccine. Whole-study findings and limits: Clonal diversity may have been underestimated, and the donors were mostly white British, with more females than males.

There are 17 residues in the CDR3. CDR1 and CDR2 from the germline V gene are LNHDA and SQIVND (reference sequence). V lost 5 bases, J lost 2 bases, and 9 bases stayed unmatched. Clones were sequenced by immunoSEQ multiplex PCR, and TCRdb holds only the in-frame ones, with some missing. The top ten clones hold 15% to 20% of a sample with roughly 100,000 clones, roughly 84% of them seen once. This clone showed up just once. Its antigen is not identified. The sequence derives from an adult in good health. Here the sequenced sample was peripheral blood, taken on day 0 of AZD1222 vaccination. The V and J genes are TRBV19 and TRBJ1-5; 10 nucleotides agree with TRBD1. The CDR3 DNA reads TGTGCCAGTAGTTCCCGGGACAGGGGTATAGGCAATCAGCCCCAGCATTTT. It yields the protein CASSSRDRGIGNQPQHF.